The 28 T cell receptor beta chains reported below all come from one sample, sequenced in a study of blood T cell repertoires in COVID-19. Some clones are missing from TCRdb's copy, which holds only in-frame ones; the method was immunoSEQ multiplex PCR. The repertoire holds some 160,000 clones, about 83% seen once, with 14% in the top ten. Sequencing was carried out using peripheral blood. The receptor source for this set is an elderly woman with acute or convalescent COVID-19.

CDR3: CASTGGGGNTGELFF. CDR3 coding DNA: TGCGCCAGTACAGGCGGCGGGGGGAACACCGGGGAGCTGTTTTTT. The rearrangement uses TRBV5-1 and TRBJ2-2; 7 positions agree with TRBD2. Germline CDR1 is SGHRS and CDR2 is YFSETQ. The CDR3 covers 15 residues. Trimming at V came to 8 bases and at J to 1 base, leaving 8 bases not matched to a gene.

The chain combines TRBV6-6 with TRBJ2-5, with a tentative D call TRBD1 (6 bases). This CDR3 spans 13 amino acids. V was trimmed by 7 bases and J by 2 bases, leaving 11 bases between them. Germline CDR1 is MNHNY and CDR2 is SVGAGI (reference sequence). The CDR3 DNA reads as TGTGCCAGCAAAGGACAGAAACAAGAGACCCAGTACTTC. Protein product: CASKGQKQETQYF.

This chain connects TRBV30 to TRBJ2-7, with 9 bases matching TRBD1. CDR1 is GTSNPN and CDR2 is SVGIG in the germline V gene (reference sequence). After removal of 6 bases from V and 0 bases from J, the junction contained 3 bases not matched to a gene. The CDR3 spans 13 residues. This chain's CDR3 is CACPGQGSYEQYF. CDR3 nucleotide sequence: TGTGCCTGCCCGGGACAGGGCTCCTACGAGCAGTACTTC.

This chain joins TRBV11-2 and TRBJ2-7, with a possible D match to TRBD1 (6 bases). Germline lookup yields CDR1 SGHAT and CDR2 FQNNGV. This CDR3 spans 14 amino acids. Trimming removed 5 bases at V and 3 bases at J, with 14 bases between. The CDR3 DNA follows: TGTGCCAGCAGCGAAACAGGGTTCCTCTACGAGCAGTACTTC. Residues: CASSETGFLYEQYF.

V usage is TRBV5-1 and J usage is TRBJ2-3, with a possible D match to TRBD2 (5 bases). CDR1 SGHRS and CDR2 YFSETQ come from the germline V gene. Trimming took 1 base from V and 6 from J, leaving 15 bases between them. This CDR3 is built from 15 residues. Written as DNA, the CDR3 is TGCGCCAGCAGCTTGAGAGGGCCGCCGGGTGATACGCAGTATTTT. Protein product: CASSLRGPPGDTQYF.

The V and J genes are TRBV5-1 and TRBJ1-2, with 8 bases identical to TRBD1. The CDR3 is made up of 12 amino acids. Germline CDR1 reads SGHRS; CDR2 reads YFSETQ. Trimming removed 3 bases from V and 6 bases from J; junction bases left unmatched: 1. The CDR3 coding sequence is TGCGCCAGCAGCTCGACAGGGGATGGCTACACCTTC. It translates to CASSSTGDGYTF. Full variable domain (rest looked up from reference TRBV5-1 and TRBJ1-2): KAGVTQTPRYLIKTRGQQVTLSCSPISGHRSVSWYQQTPGQGLQFLFEYFSETQRNKGNFPGRFSGRQFSNSRSEMNVSTLELGDSALYLCASSSTGDGYTFGSGTRLTVV.

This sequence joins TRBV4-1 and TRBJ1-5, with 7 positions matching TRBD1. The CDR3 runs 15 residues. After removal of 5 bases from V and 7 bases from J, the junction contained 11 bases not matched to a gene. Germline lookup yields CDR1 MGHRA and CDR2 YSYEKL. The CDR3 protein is CASSLHTGEWQPQHF. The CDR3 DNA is TGCGCCAGCAGCTTACACACAGGGGAATGGCAGCCCCAGCATTTT.

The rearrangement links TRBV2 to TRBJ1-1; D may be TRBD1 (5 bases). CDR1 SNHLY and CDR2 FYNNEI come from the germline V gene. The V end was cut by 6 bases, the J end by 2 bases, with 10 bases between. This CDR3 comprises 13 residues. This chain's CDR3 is CASRGEVNTEAFF. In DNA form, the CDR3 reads TGTGCCAGCAGGGGGGAGGTCAACACTGAAGCTTTCTTT.

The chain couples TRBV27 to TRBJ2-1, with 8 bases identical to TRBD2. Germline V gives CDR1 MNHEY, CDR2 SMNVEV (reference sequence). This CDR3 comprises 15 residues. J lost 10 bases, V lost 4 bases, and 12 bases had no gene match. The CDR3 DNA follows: TGTGCCAGCAGTTCCGGGACTAGATTCGCCTACGAGCAGTTCTTC. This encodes CASSSGTRFAYEQFF.

As DNA, the CDR3 is TGTGCCAGCAGCTTACACAGGGGTAACACTGAAGCTTTCTTT. Translated, it gives CASSLHRGNTEAFF. The chain employs TRBV7-2 and TRBJ1-1; 7 bases fit TRBD1. The V segment lost 2 bases and the J segment 2 bases; nucleotides outside the gene matches: 2. Germline V gene data show CDR1 as SGHTA and CDR2 as FQGNSA. The CDR3 loop spans 14 amino acids.

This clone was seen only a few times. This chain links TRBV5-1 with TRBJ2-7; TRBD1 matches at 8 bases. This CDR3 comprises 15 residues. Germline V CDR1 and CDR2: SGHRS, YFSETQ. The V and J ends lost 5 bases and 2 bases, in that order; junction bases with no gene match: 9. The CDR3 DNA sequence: TGCGCCAGCAGTCAGGGACAGGCGATGACCTACGAGCAGTACTTC. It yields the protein CASSQGQAMTYEQYF.

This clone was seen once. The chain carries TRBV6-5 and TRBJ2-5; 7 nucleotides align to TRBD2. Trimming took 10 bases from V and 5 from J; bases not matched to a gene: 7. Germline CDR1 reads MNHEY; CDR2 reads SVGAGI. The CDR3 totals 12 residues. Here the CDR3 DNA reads TGTGCCACAGGACTAGAGGGGGAGACCCAGTACTTC. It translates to CATGLEGETQYF.

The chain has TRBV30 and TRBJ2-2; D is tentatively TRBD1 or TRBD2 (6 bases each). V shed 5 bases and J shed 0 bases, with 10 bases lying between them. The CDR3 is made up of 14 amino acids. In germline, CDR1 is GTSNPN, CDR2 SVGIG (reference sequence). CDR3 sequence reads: CAWGGGANTGELFF. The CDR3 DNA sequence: TGTGCCTGGGGGGGCGGGGCGAACACCGGGGAGCTGTTTTTT.

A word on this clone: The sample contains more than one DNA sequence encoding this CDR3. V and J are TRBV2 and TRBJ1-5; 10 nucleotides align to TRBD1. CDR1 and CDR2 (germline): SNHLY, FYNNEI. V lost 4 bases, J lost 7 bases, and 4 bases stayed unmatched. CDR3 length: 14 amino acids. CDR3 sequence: CASSGQGANQPQHF. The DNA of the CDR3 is TGTGCCAGCAGTGGACAGGGGGCCAACCAGCCCCAGCATTTT. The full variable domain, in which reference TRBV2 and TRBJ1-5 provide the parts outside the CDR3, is EPEVTQTPSHQVTQMGQEVILRCVPISNHLYFYWYRQILGQKVEFLVSFYNNEISEKSEIFDDQFSVERPDGSNFTLKIRSTKLEDSAMYFCASSGQGANQPQHFGDGTRLSIL.

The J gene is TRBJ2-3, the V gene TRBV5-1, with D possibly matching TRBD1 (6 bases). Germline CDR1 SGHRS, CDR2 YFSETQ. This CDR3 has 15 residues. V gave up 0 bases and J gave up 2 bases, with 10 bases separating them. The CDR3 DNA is TGCGCCAGCAGCTTGGAGGGACACACCACAGATACGCAGTATTTT. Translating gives CASSLEGHTTDTQYF. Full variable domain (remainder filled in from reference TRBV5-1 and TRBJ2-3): KAGVTQTPRYLIKTRGQQVTLSCSPISGHRSVSWYQQTPGQGLQFLFEYFSETQRNKGNFPGRFSGRQFSNSRSEMNVSTLELGDSALYLCASSLEGHTTDTQYFGPGTRLTVL.

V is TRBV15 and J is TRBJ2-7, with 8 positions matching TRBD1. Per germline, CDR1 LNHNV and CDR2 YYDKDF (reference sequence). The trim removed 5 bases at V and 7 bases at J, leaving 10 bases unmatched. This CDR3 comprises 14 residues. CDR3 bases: TGTGCCACCAGCCCCCGGGACAGGACGAGGGAGCAGTACTTC. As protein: CATSPRDRTREQYF. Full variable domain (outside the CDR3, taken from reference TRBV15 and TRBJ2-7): DAMVIQNPRYQVTQFGKPVTLSCSQTLNHNVMYWYQQKSSQAPKLLFHYYDKDFNNEADTPDNFQSRRPNTSFCFLDIRSPGLGDTAMYLCATSPRDRTREQYFGPGTRLTVT.

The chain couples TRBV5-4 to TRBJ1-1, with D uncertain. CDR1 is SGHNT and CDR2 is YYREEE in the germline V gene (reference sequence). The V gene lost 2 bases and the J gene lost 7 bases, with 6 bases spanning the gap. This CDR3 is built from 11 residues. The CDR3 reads CASSFHSEAFF. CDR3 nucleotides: TGTGCCAGCAGCTTTCACAGTGAAGCTTTCTTT.

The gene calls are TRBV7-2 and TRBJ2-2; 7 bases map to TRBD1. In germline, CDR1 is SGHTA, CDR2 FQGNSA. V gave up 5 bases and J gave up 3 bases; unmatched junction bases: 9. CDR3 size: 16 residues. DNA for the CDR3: TGTGCCAGCAGCCGCACAGGGGAAAGGTACACCGGGGAGCTGTTTTTT. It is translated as CASSRTGERYTGELFF.

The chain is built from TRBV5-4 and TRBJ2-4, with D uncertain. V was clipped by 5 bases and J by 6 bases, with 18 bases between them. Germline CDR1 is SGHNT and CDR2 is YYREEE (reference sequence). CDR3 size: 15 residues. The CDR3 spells CASSYSSVMGNIQYF. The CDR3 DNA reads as TGTGCCAGCAGTTACAGCTCCGTAATGGGAAACATTCAGTACTTC.

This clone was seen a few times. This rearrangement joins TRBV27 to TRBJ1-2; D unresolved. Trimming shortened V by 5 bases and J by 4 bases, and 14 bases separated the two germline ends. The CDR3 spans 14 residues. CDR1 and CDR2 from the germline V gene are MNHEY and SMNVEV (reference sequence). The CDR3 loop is CASSPTGWSYGYTF. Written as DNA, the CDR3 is TGTGCCAGCAGTCCCACTGGTTGGTCCTATGGCTACACCTTC.

Here the CDR3 reads CAISAGGEDNSPLHF. The CDR3 DNA follows: TGTGCCATCAGTGCCGGGGGAGAGGATAATTCACCCCTCCACTTT. The chain is built from TRBV10-3 and TRBJ1-6; weak D call: TRBD1 (5 bases). CDR3 length equals 15 residues. Germline V gene data show CDR1 as ENHRY and CDR2 as SYGVKD. Trimming removed 4 bases from V and 5 bases from J, with 12 bases in between.

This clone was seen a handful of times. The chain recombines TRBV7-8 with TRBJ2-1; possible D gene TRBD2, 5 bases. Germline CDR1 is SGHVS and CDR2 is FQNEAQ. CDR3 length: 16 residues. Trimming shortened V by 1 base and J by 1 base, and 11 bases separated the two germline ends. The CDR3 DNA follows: TGTGCCAGCAGCTTAGTAGTAGCGAGATCCTACAATGAGCAGTTCTTC. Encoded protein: CASSLVVARSYNEQFF. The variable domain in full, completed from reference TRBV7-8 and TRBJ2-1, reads GAGVSQSPRYKVAKRGQDVALRCDPISGHVSLFWYQQALGQGPEFLTYFQNEAQLDKSGLPSDRFFAERPEGSVSTLKIQRTQQEDSAVYLCASSLVVARSYNEQFFGPGTRLTVL.

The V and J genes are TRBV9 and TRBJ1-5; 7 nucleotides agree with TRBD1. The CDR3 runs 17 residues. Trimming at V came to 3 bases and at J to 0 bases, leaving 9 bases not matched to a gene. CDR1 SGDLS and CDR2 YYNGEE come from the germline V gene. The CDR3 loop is CASSEPGQPPSNQPQHF. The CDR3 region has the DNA TGTGCCAGCAGCGAACCGGGACAGCCGCCTAGCAATCAGCCCCAGCATTTT. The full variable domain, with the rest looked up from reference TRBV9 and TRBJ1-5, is DSGVTQTPKHLITATGQRVTLRCSPRSGDLSVYWYQQSLDQGLQFLIQYYNGEERAKGNILERFSAQQFPDLHSELNLSSLELGDSALYFCASSEPGQPPSNQPQHFGDGTRLSIL.

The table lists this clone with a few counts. CDR3 in DNA: TGTGCCAGCAGTGTCGACAGGGGGCGCGGCAATGAGCAGTTCTTC. The encoded protein is CASSVDRGRGNEQFF. This rearrangement joins TRBV6-6 to TRBJ2-1; 10 bases line up with TRBD1. The CDR3 is made up of 15 amino acids. The germline gives CDR1 MNHNY, CDR2 SVGAGI (reference sequence). The J segment lost 6 bases and the V segment lost 5 bases, leaving 7 bases of the junction unmatched.

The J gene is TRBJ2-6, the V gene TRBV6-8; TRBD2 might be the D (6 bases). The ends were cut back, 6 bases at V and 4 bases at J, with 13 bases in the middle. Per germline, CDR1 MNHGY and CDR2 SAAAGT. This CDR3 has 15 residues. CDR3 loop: CASSLRDWGANVLTF. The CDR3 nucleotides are TGTGCCAGCAGCTTGAGGGACTGGGGGGCCAACGTCCTGACTTTC.

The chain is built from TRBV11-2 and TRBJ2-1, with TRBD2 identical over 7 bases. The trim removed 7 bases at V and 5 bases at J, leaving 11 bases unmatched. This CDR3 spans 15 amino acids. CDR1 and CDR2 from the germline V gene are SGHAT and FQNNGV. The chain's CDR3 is CASTPGAGTHNEQFF. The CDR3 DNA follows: TGTGCCAGCACCCCTGGAGCGGGAACCCACAATGAGCAGTTCTTC.

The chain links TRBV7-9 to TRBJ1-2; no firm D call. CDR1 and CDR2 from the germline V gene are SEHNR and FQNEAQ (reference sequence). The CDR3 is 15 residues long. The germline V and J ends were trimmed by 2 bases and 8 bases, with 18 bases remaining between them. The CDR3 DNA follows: TGTGCCAGCAGCTTATCTTCCGCCGGGGTCGGAGGCTACACCTTC. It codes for CASSLSSAGVGGYTF.

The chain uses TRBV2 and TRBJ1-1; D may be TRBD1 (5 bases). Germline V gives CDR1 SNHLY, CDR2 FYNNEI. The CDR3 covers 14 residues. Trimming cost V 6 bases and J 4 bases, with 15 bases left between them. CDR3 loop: CASRARDGSTEAFF. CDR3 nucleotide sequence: TGTGCCAGCAGGGCCAGGGATGGAAGCACTGAAGCTTTCTTT. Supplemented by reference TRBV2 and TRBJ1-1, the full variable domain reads EPEVTQTPSHQVTQMGQEVILRCVPISNHLYFYWYRQILGQKVEFLVSFYNNEISEKSEIFDDQFSVERPDGSNFTLKIRSTKLEDSAMYFCASRARDGSTEAFFGQGTRLTVV.